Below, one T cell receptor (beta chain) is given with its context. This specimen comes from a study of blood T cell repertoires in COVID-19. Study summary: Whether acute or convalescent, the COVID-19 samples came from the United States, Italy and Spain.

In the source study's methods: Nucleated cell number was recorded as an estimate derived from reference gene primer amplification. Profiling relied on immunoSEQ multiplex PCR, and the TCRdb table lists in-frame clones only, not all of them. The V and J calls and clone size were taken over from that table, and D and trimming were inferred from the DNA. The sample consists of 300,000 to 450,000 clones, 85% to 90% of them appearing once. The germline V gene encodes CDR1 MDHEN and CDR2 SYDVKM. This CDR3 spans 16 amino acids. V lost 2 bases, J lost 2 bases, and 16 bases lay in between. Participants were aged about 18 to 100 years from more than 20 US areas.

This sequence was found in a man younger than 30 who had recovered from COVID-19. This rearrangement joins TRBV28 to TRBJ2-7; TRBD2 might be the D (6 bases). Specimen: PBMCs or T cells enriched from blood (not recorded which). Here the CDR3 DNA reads TGTGCCAGCAGTTTAAGGAAGCGGGCGGTAACCTACGAGCAGTACTTC. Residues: CASSLRKRAVTYEQYF.